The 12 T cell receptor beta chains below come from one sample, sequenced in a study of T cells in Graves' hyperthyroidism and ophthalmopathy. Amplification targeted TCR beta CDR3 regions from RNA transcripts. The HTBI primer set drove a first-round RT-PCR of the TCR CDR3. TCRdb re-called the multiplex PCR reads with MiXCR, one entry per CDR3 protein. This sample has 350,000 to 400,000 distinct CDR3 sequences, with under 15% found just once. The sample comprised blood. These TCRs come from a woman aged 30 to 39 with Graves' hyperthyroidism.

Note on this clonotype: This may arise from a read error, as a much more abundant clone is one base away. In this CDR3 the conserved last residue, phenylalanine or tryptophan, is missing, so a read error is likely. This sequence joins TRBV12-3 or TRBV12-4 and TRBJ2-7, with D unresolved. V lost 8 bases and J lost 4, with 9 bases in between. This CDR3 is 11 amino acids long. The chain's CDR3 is CASGPGYEQYI. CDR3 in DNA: TGTGCCAGCGGACCTGGGTACGAGCAGTACATC.

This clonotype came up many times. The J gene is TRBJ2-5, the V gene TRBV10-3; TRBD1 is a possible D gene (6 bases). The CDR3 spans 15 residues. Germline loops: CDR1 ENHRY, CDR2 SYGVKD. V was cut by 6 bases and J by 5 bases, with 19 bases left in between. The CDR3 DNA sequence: TGTGCCATCAGCCGTCTGGGGGCCCCTGGGGAGACCCAGTACTTC. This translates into CAISRLGAPGETQYF.

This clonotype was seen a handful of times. CDR3 amino acids: CASSKGGGVSSGYTF. CDR3 in DNA: TGTGCCAGCAGCAAGGGGGGTGGGGTGTCCTCGGGCTACACCTTC. The chain employs TRBV7-2 and TRBJ1-2; D perhaps matches TRBD1 (6 bases). Trimming removed 5 bases from V and 8 bases from J, with 21 bases in between. This CDR3 region has 15 residues. CDR1 SGHTA and CDR2 FQGNSA come from the germline V gene.

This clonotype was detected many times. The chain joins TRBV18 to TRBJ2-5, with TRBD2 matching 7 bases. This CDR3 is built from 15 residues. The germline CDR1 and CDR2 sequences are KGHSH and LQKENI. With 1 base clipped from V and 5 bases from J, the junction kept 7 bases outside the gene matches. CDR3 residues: CASSPQQRDRETQYF. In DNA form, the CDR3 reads TGTGCCAGCTCACCACAACAGCGGGATCGGGAGACCCAGTACTTC. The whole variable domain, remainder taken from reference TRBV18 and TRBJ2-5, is NAGVMQNPRHLVRRRGQEARLRCSPMKGHSHVYWYRQLPEEGLKFMVYLQKENIIDESGMPKERFSAEFPKEGPSILRIQQVVRGDSAAYFCASSPQQRDRETQYFGPGTRLLVL.

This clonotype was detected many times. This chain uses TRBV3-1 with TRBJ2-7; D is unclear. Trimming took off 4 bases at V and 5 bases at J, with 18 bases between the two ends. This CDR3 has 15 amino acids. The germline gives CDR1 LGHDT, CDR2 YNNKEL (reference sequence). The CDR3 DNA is TGTGCCAGCAGCCGGAGTCGGACCATGGGTCACGAGCAGTACTTC. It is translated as CASSRSRTMGHEQYF.

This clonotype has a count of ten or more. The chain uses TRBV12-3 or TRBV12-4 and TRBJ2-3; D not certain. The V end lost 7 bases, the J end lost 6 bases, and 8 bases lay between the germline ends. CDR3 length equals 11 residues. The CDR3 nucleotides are TGTGCCAGCACTCTAAGGGATACGCAGTATTTT. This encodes CASTLRDTQYF.

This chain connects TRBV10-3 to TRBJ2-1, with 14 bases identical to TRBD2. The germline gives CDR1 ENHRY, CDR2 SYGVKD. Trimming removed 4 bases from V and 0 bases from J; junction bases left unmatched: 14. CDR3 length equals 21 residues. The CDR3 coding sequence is TGTGCCATCAGTGGACTAGCGGGAGGGCAAATTTCCTTTTCCTCCTACAATGAGCAGTTCTTC. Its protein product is CAISGLAGGQISFSSYNEQFF.

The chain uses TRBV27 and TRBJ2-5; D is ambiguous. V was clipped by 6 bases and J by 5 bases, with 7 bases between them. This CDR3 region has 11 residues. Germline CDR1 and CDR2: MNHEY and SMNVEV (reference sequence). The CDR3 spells CASSNLETQYF. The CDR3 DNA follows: TGTGCCAGCAGCAACCTGGAGACCCAGTACTTC.

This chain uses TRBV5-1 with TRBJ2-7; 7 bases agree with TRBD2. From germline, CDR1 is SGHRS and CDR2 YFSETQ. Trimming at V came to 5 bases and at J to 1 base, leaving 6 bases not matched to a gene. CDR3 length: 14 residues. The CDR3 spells CASRVTGGSYEQYF. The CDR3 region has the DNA TGCGCCAGCAGAGTAACGGGGGGATCCTACGAGCAGTACTTC.

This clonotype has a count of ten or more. The CDR3 spells CASSLAWGENQPQHF. CDR3 nucleotide sequence: TGTGCCAGCAGCTTAGCGTGGGGGGAGAATCAGCCCCAGCATTTT. The gene calls are TRBV7-2 and TRBJ1-5; D is possibly TRBD1 (5 bases). Trimming removed 0 bases at V and 4 bases at J, with 10 bases between. The CDR3 runs to 15 residues. The V gene's germline CDR1 is SGHTA and CDR2 FQGNSA.

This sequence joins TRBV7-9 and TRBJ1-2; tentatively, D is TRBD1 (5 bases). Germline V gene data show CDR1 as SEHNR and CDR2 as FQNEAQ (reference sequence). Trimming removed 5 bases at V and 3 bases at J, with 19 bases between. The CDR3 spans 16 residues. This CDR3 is CASSRDREALYYGYTF. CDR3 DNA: TGTGCCAGCAGCCGCGACAGAGAGGCGCTCTACTATGGCTACACCTTC.

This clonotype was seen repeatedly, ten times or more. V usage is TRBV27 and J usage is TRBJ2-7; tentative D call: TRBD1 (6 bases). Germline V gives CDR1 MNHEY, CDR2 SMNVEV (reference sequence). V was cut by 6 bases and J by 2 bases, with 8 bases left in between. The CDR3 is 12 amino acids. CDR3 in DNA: TGTGCCAGCAGGGGACAAGCCTACGAGCAGTACTTC. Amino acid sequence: CASRGQAYEQYF.